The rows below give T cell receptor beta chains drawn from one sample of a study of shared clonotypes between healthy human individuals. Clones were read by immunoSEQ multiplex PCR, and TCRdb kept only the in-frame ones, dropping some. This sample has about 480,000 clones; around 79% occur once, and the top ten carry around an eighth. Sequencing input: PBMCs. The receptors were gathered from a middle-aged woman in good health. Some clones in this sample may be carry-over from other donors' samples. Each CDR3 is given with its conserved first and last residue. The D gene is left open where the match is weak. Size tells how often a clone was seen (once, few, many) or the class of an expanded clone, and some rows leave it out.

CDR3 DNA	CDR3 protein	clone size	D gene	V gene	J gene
TGTGCCAGCAGCTTAGGCGAGAGCGAGCAGTACTTC	CASSLGESEQYF	-	-	TRBV7-9	TRBJ2-7
TGCGCCAGCGCCGGACTAGCGGATTACGAGCAGTACTTC	CASAGLADYEQYF	once	TRBD2	TRBV5-1	TRBJ2-7
TGCGCCAGCAGCCGAACGGGACTAGCGGGAGTCATGGATACAGATACGCAGTATTTT	CASSRTGLAGVMDTDTQYF	many	TRBD2	TRBV4-1	TRBJ2-3
TGCAGCGTTGGTACCCAGTACTTC	CSVGTQYF	-	-	TRBV29-1	TRBJ2-5
TGTGCCAGCAGCGAAATTCTCTCTGGGGCCAACGTCCTGACTTTC	CASSEILSGANVLTF	-	-	TRBV7-2	TRBJ2-6
TGTGCCAGCAGCTTAGGTGGTTCACCCCTCCACTTT	CASSLGGSPLHF	-	-	TRBV7-9	TRBJ1-6
TGTGCCAGCAGCTTGGGACAACCAGATCAGCCCCAGCATTTT	CASSLGQPDQPQHF	-	-	TRBV5-8	TRBJ1-5
TGTGCCTGGAGAAGACAGGGACTTTCCTATACGCAGTATTTT	CAWRRQGLSYTQYF	-	-	TRBV30	TRBJ2-3
TGTGCCAGCAGCAGCACCGGGAGGGCATACGAGCAGTACTTC	CASSSTGRAYEQYF	-	TRBD2	TRBV27	TRBJ2-7
TGTGCCAGCAGCAAACAGGGATACGAGCAGTACTTC	CASSKQGYEQYF	-	-	TRBV7-2	TRBJ2-7
TGTGCCAGCAGCTTAGGTAGCGTCTCCTACAATGAGCAGTTCTTC	CASSLGSVSYNEQFF	-	-	TRBV7-3	TRBJ2-1
TGTGCCAGTAGGAACAGGGAAGGGGGCAATCAGCCCCAGCATTTT	CASRNREGGNQPQHF	-	-	TRBV19	TRBJ1-5
TGTGCCAGCAGCTTAGCCCTGATGGGGGACGGAGCCCAGTACTTC	CASSLALMGDGAQYF	few	-	TRBV7-8	TRBJ2-5
TGTGCCAGCAGTTACTCGGGACAGTTTAATTCACCCCTCCACTTT	CASSYSGQFNSPLHF	-	TRBD1	TRBV6-5	TRBJ1-6
TGTGCCAGCAGCCTCAGAAGGGTTACTGGAAACACCATATATTTT	CASSLRRVTGNTIYF	-	-	TRBV7-8	TRBJ1-3
TGTGCCAGCAGCGAGCGGGAGCCCTCCTACAATGAGCAGTTCTTC	CASSEREPSYNEQFF	many	TRBD2	TRBV2	TRBJ2-1
TGTGCCAGCAGTGGATACGGGAGGGGTACAGATACGCAGTATTTT	CASSGYGRGTDTQYF	-	TRBD2	TRBV2	TRBJ2-3
TGTGCCAGCAGCCAGGGACTAGCGGGAAACTCCTACGAGCAGTACTTC	CASSQGLAGNSYEQYF	-	TRBD2	TRBV4-2	TRBJ2-7
TGCAGCGTTGAAGGGTCAGGGATGCTCGGCGAGCAGTACTTC	CSVEGSGMLGEQYF	-	-	TRBV29-1	TRBJ2-7
TGTGCCAGTAGAGAAGCGGGGCTGTACGAGCAGTACTTC	CASREAGLYEQYF	-	TRBD2	TRBV19	TRBJ2-7
TGTGCCAGCAGCTTAGTGACAGCGGATACGCAGTATTTT	CASSLVTADTQYF	-	-	TRBV7-9	TRBJ2-3
TGTGCCAGCAGTCAGACCGAAAAACTGTTTTTT	CASSQTEKLFF	-	-	TRBV28	TRBJ1-4
TGTGCCAGCAACCCGCGGACAAATAGCAATCAGCCCCAGCATTTT	CASNPRTNSNQPQHF	-	-	TRBV2	TRBJ1-5
TGTGCCAGCAGCTTACCCCCGGAACAGGTTAATGAAAAACTGTTTTTT	CASSLPPEQVNEKLFF	-	-	TRBV7-9	TRBJ1-4
TGTGCCAGCAGCGTAGTGCAGTTCGGGGGGGAGCAGTACTTC	CASSVVQFGGEQYF	-	TRBD2	TRBV9	TRBJ2-7
TGTGCCAGCAGCTTAGACAGGGGGCTAAGCTACGAGCAGTACTTC	CASSLDRGLSYEQYF	-	TRBD1	TRBV7-2	TRBJ2-7
TGTGCCTGGAGTGTACTCCAAGTGTTCAGCACAGATACGCAGTATTTT	CAWSVLQVFSTDTQYF	once	-	TRBV30	TRBJ2-3
TGTGCCAGCAGTGAAGGTTTAGGTAGCGGGAGCGTGGAGACCCAGTACTTC	CASSEGLGSGSVETQYF	few	TRBD2	TRBV2	TRBJ2-5
TGTGCCTGGACACGGGGGGGAGGCGAGCAGTACTTC	CAWTRGGGEQYF	few	TRBD2	TRBV30	TRBJ2-7
TGTGCCAGCAGCGCCAACACCGGGGAGCTGTTTTTT	CASSANTGELFF	-	-	TRBV11-2	TRBJ2-2
TGTGCCAGCAGGGAGAACACTGAAGCTTTCTTT	CASRENTEAFF	many	-	TRBV2	TRBJ1-1
TGCAGCGTTGGAAAGGCCCCGCGGACTGAAGCTTTCTTT	CSVGKAPRTEAFF	-	-	TRBV29-1	TRBJ1-1
TGTGCCAGCAGCTTGCGTTCGGACTTCAAAGAGACCCAGTACTTC	CASSLRSDFKETQYF	-	-	TRBV5-4	TRBJ2-5
TGCGCCAGCAGCCCAGGGACAGTCAATCAGCCCCAGCATTTT	CASSPGTVNQPQHF	-	TRBD1	TRBV4-3	TRBJ1-5
TGTGCCAGCAGGGGGGGGGTAACACCGAACACCGGGGAGCTGTTTTTT	CASRGGVTPNTGELFF	-	TRBD2	TRBV28	TRBJ2-2
TGTGCCAGCAGCGTCACTAGCAGTGAGCAGTTCTTC	CASSVTSSEQFF	few	-	TRBV7-2	TRBJ2-1